This T cell receptor (beta chain) was recovered during a study of Graves' ophthalmopathy and Graves' hyperthyroidism. Study-level background: Peripheral blood sampling occurred at initial diagnosis, before any treatment.

This clonotype was seen ten or more times. Amplification targeted the TCR beta CDR3 regions, with RNA transcripts as the source material. Second-round multiplex PCR followed a first-round RT-PCR using HTBI primers. TCRdb itself ran the multiplex PCR reads through MiXCR, one entry per CDR3 protein. This table has hundreds of thousands of distinct CDR3 sequences, about 40% appearing once. Trimming removed 3 bases from V and 0 bases from J, with 8 bases in between. The CDR3 loop spans 13 amino acids. From germline, CDR1 is SQVTM and CDR2 ANQGSEA. V gene TRBV29-1 combines with J gene TRBJ1-1; D unclear. Sample: peripheral blood. The receptor was derived from an adult man with Graves' ophthalmopathy. The CDR3 here is CSVEVGVNTEAFF. In DNA, the CDR3 is TGCAGCGTTGAGGTGGGTGTGAACACTGAAGCTTTCTTT.